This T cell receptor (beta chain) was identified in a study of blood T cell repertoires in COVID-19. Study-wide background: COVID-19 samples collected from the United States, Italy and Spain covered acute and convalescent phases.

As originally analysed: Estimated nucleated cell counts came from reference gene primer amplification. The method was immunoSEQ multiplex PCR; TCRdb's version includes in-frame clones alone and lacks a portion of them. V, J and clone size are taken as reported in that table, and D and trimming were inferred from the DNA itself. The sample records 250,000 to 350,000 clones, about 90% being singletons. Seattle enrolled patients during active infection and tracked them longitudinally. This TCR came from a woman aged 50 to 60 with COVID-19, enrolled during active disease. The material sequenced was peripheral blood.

CDR3 nucleotides: TGTGCCAGCAGCGTAGGGTTAGCGGGAGCCTCCTACGAGCAGTACTTC. Amino acid sequence: CASSVGLAGASYEQYF. This sequence joins TRBV9 and TRBJ2-7; 9 bases are a match to TRBD2. CDR3 length equals 16 residues. Germline V gene data show CDR1 as SGDLS and CDR2 as YYNGEE. The trim removed 0 bases at V and 0 bases at J, leaving 4 bases unmatched.